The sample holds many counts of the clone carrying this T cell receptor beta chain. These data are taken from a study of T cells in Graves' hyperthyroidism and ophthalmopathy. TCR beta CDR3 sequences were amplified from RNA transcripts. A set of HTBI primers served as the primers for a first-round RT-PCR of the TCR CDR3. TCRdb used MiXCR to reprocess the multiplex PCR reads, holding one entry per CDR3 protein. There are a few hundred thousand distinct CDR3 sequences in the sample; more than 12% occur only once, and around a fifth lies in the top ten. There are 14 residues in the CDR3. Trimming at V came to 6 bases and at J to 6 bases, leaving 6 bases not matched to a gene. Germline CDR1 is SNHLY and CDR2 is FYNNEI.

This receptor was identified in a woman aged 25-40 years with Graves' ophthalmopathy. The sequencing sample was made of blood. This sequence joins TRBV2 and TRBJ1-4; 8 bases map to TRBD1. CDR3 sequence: CASSGTGFYEKLFF. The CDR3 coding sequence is TGTGCCAGCAGCGGGACAGGCTTTTATGAAAAACTGTTTTTT.